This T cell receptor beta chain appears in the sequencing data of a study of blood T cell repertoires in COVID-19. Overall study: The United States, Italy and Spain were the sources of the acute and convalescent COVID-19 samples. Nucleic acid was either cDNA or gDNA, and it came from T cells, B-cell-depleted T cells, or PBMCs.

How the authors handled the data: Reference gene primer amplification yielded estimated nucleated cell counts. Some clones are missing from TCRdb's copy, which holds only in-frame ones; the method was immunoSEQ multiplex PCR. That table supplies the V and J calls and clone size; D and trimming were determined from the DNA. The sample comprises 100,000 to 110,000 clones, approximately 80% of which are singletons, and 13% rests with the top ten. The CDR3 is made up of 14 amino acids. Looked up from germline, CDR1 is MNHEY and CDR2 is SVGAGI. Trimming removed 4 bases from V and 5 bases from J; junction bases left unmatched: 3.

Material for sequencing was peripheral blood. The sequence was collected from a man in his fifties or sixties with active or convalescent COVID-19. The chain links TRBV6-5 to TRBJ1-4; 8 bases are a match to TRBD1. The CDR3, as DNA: TGTGCCAGCAGTTCGCGACAGGGGAATGAAAAACTGTTTTTT. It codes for CASSSRQGNEKLFF.